This T cell receptor beta chain derives from a study of CD8+ T cells in alopecia areata. This clone has only a few counts. Its antigen is unidentified. Extraction of RNA preceded its reverse transcription into cDNA, which served as the sequencing template. TCRdb's copy holds only in-frame clones and misses some; the assay was immunoSEQ multiplex PCR. The sample records more than 200,000 clones, 67% being singletons. CDR1 is SGHRS, CDR2 YFSETQ, per germline. Trimming cost V 4 bases and J 5 bases, with 8 bases left between them. CDR3 length: 12 residues. Both peripheral blood and punch biopsies of lesional scalp skin were obtained from patients who had alopecia areata. PBMCs were stained for CD3, CD4 and CD8, and CD4+ and CD8+ T cells were sorted. Study observations and caveats: When scalp samples are sequenced, resident alphabeta T cells of normal skin are also captured.

This chain joins TRBV5-1 and TRBJ2-3; D uncertain. The clonotype comes from a human donor with alopecia areata. The specimen was CD4+ T cells sorted from blood, collected at week 0. The CDR3 nucleotides read TGCGCCAGCAGCCCAGACTTAGATACGCAGTATTTT. It translates to CASSPDLDTQYF.